This is a list of T cell receptor beta chains from one sample in a study of shared clonotypes between healthy human individuals. TCRdb's table, derived via immunoSEQ multiplex PCR, lists solely in-frame clones and lacks some. The profile shows 2 million to 2.5 million clones, 85% to 95% of them singletons. Sequenced input: naive CD4+ T cells from PBMCs. The receptors here all came from a man aged 18-30 years in good health. Some clones in this sample may be carry-over from other donors' samples. Each CDR3 is given with its conserved first and last residue. Fields, in order: D gene, J gene, V gene, clone size, CDR3 protein. A D gene is named only where the DNA matches it firmly. Size is stated for part of the rows, as once, few or many counts, or as a class when the clone is expanded.

>TRBD1|TRBJ1-4|TRBV6-6|NA
CASSYAGTGQKLFF
>TRBD1|TRBJ1-5|TRBV2|NA
CASSPGQFNQPQHF
>NA|TRBJ1-2|TRBV10-3|NA
CATSPGDGPNYGYTF
>NA|TRBJ2-5|TRBV2|NA
CASSAQGTETQYF
>TRBD2|TRBJ2-7|TRBV10-3|NA
CAISEGLAGGPSYEQYF
>NA|TRBJ1-1|TRBV7-9|NA
CASSLFGGYGNTEAFF
>TRBD2|TRBJ2-1|TRBV19|NA
CASSMSGTSGSQTSQFF
>TRBD2|TRBJ2-1|TRBV30|once
CAWSGPGLGNNEQFF
>NA|TRBJ1-4|TRBV9|NA
CASSATTGSSEKLFF
>NA|TRBJ1-2|TRBV11-2|NA
CASSPYTTHGYTF
>TRBD1|TRBJ1-1|TRBV30|NA
CAWDRGRNTEAFF
>NA|TRBJ1-4|TRBV4-1|NA
CASSQDRQGGIRLFF
>NA|TRBJ1-5|TRBV29-1|NA
CSVGGGGQPQHF
>NA|TRBJ2-7|TRBV28|NA
CASSEGTIYEQYF
>NA|TRBJ2-7|TRBV9|once
CASSADSATYEQYF